This T cell receptor (beta chain) comes out of a study of beta chain features in type 1 diabetes. Study-wide findings and caveats: The study found moderately but significantly shorter TCRB CDR3s in all four CD4+ subsets of Type 1 diabetes patients.

Reverse transcription of all isolated RNA meant that expressed TCRB transcripts were sequenced. The data were produced by immunoSEQ multiplex PCR, yet TCRdb's version contains in-frame clones alone and is incomplete. The top ten clones hold over 0.014% of a sample with fewer than 450,000 clones, approximately 13% of them seen once. As to this clone: The antigen remains undetermined.

The junction had 4 bases not matched to a gene; V was cut back by 6 bases and J by 7 bases. This CDR3 is built from 14 residues. Looked up from germline, CDR1 is SGHTA and CDR2 is FQGNSA. This receptor was obtained from a young woman with type 1 diabetes. The specimen sequenced was naive CD4+ T cells from blood. This chain joins TRBV7-2 and TRBJ2-1; 12 bases are shared with TRBD2. DNA of the CDR3: TGTGCCAGCAGGACTAGCGGGAGTAGGAATGAGCAGTTCTTC. It specifies CASRTSGSRNEQFF.